A single sample gave rise to the 25 T cell receptor beta chains below, sequenced in a study of blood T cell repertoires in COVID-19. Libraries were prepared by immunoSEQ multiplex PCR; TCRdb keeps only in-frame clonotypes and omits some of them. Of around 60,000 clones listed, 70% to 85% are singletons. Sequenced input: peripheral blood. These receptors were taken from a woman aged 55-75 years with acute or convalescent COVID-19.

J is TRBJ2-1 and V is TRBV11-3; perhaps TRBD1 as D (6 bases). The CDR3 length is 14 residues. V was cut by 4 bases and J by 4 bases, with 11 bases left in between. Germline lookup yields CDR1 SGHNT and CDR2 YENEEA. The CDR3 region is CASSSGQPYNEQFF. The DNA for the CDR3 is TGTGCCAGCAGCTCTGGACAGCCTTACAATGAGCAGTTCTTC.

The chain carries TRBV2 and TRBJ2-1, with TRBD2 matching 11 bases. This CDR3 contains 16 residues. CDR1 is SNHLY, CDR2 FYNNEI, per germline. J gave up 3 bases and V 5 bases, and 6 bases lay outside the gene matches. The CDR3 loop reads CASSPLLAGGYNEQFF. The CDR3 coding sequence is TGTGCCAGCAGTCCCCTCCTAGCGGGAGGCTACAATGAGCAGTTCTTC.

With regard to this clone: This CDR3 is also generated by other DNA sequences in the sample. The V call is TRBV9, the J call TRBJ1-4; no definite D call. Germline loops: CDR1 SGDLS, CDR2 YYNGEE. The CDR3 runs to 13 residues. Deletions cut 2 bases from V and 5 bases from J, with 7 bases between. The CDR3 sequence is CASSVGENEKLFF. The CDR3 DNA reads TGTGCCAGCAGCGTTGGGGAGAATGAAAAACTGTTTTTT.

The CDR3 DNA follows: TGTGCCAGCAGCCAAGCGCAGAACAATGAGCAGTTCTTC. Translating it yields CASSQAQNNEQFF. J is TRBJ2-1 and V is TRBV3-1 (or the pseudogene TRBV3-2); D not certain. V was trimmed by 1 base and J by 5 bases, leaving 6 bases between them. CDR3 length equals 13 residues. The V gene's germline CDR1 is LGHDT and CDR2 YNNKEL (reference sequence).

J is TRBJ2-3 and V is TRBV25-1; D gene unclear. Germline V CDR1 and CDR2: MGHDK, SYGVNS. CDR3 length equals 12 residues. Deletions cut 4 bases from V and 3 bases from J, with 5 bases between. CDR3: CASSAMTDTQYF. The CDR3 DNA reads as TGTGCCAGCAGTGCTATGACAGATACGCAGTATTTT.

Only a few counts were recorded for this clone. The chain joins TRBV5-1 to TRBJ2-5; 8 nucleotides agree with TRBD2. This CDR3 is built from 15 residues. In germline, CDR1 is SGHRS, CDR2 YFSETQ. The V segment lost 3 bases and the J segment 0 bases; nucleotides outside the gene matches: 4. The CDR3 is CASSSGGAYQETQYF. CDR3 nucleotide sequence: TGCGCCAGCAGCTCCGGGGGGGCGTACCAAGAGACCCAGTACTTC.

The chain links TRBV27 to TRBJ1-5, with 9 positions matching TRBD1. This CDR3 spans 16 amino acids. Germline V CDR1 and CDR2: MNHEY, SMNVEV (reference sequence). Trimming cost V 5 bases and J 1 base; bases outside gene matches: 6. Written as DNA, the CDR3 is TGTGCCAGCAGTCCAGGGGACAGGGTGAGCAATCAGCCCCAGCATTTT. As protein: CASSPGDRVSNQPQHF.

V is TRBV5-6 and J is TRBJ1-6, with D perhaps TRBD1 (5 bases). CDR3 length equals 14 residues. The ends were cut back, 0 bases at V and 10 bases at J, with 11 bases in the middle. Germline V CDR1 and CDR2: SGHDT, YYEEEE. CDR3: CASSLEGTQSPLHF. The DNA for the CDR3 is TGTGCCAGCAGCTTGGAGGGGACTCAATCACCCCTCCACTTT.

This clone turned up a few times. This chain joins TRBV12-3 or TRBV12-4 and TRBJ1-2; the D is unclear. The V gene lost 6 bases and the J gene lost 4 bases, with 9 bases spanning the gap. The CDR3 runs to 12 residues. The CDR3 DNA reads as TGTGCCAGCAGGTCGTTAGTCTATGGCTACACCTTC. It is translated as CASRSLVYGYTF.

This clone was observed a handful of times. CDR3: CASSTPGQTTHNEQFF. CDR3 sequence (DNA): TGCGCCAGCAGCACCCCCGGACAGACTACTCACAATGAGCAGTTCTTC. This sequence joins TRBV5-1 and TRBJ2-1; perhaps TRBD1 as D (6 bases). Germline V gene sequence: CDR1 SGHRS, CDR2 YFSETQ. V gave up 4 bases and J gave up 5 bases, with 19 bases separating them. This CDR3 is 16 amino acids long.

V usage is TRBV11-2 and J usage is TRBJ2-1; D is unclear. V gave up 0 bases and J gave up 5 bases, with 5 bases separating them. Germline values: CDR1 SGHAT, CDR2 FQNNGV. The CDR3 is 13 residues long. This chain's CDR3 is CASSLDLNNEQFF. As DNA, the CDR3 is TGTGCCAGCAGCTTAGACTTAAACAATGAGCAGTTCTTC.

The chain joins TRBV3-1 (or the pseudogene TRBV3-2) to TRBJ1-1; 9 nucleotides line up with TRBD1. Germline V gives CDR1 LGHDT, CDR2 YNNKEL (reference sequence). This CDR3 is 12 amino acids long. J lost 6 bases, V lost 8 bases, and 4 bases had no gene match. The CDR3 loop is CASGTGISEAFF. As DNA, the CDR3 is TGTGCCAGCGGGACAGGGATATCTGAAGCTTTCTTT.

This sequence joins TRBV19 and TRBJ1-5; 8 bases are shared with TRBD1. Germline V gene data show CDR1 as LNHDA and CDR2 as SQIVND (reference sequence). The CDR3 is 15 residues long. Trimming at V came to 1 base and at J to 7 bases, leaving 6 bases not matched to a gene. CDR3 DNA: TGTGCCAGTAGTATAGTGGCAGGGGGCGGACAGCCCCAGCATTTT. Its translation: CASSIVAGGGQPQHF.

V gene TRBV6-4 combines with J gene TRBJ2-3, with D maybe TRBD2 (5 bases). CDR1 is MRHNA, CDR2 SNTAGT, per germline. The germline V and J ends were trimmed by 5 bases and 1 base, with 7 bases remaining between them. This CDR3 region has 13 residues. CDR3 in DNA: TGTGCCAGCAGTCCCGGGGGCACAGATACGCAGTATTTT. It encodes CASSPGGTDTQYF.

This chain joins TRBV14 and TRBJ1-3; TRBD1 agrees at 9 bases. This CDR3 is built from 17 residues. Germline V lookup: CDR1 SGHDN, CDR2 FVKESK. V gave up 4 bases and J gave up 0 bases; unmatched junction bases: 7. CDR3 nucleotide sequence: TGTGCCAGCAGCCCCCGACAGGGGGAGAGCTCTGGAAACACCATATATTTT. Encoded protein: CASSPRQGESSGNTIYF.

The CDR3: CASSQGQTPNSPLHF. Written as DNA, the CDR3 is TGCGCCAGCAGCCAAGGACAGACACCTAATTCACCCCTCCACTTT. The V and J genes are TRBV4-1 and TRBJ1-6; weak D call: TRBD1 (5 bases). Deletions cut 1 base from V and 6 bases from J, with 10 bases between. Germline V gene sequence: CDR1 MGHRA, CDR2 YSYEKL. The CDR3 is made up of 15 amino acids.

This chain joins TRBV5-1 and TRBJ1-2; 7 bases align to TRBD1. Germline V gives CDR1 SGHRS, CDR2 YFSETQ. This CDR3 spans 15 amino acids. V lost 4 bases to trimming and J lost 4 bases; unmatched junction nucleotides: 10. The CDR3: CASSGQVGDPYGYTF. Written as DNA, the CDR3 is TGCGCCAGCAGCGGACAGGTGGGGGATCCCTATGGCTACACCTTC.

This chain links TRBV3-1 (or the pseudogene TRBV3-2) with TRBJ2-1; 8 positions match TRBD2. The length of the CDR3 is 14 residues. V gave up 0 bases and J gave up 15 bases; unmatched junction bases: 10. The germline CDR1 and CDR2 sequences are LGHDT and YNNKEL (reference sequence). CDR3 amino acids: CASSQDSGGGRRFF. The CDR3 bases are TGTGCCAGCAGCCAAGATAGTGGCGGGGGGAGGCGGTTCTTC.

The chain is built from TRBV25-1 and TRBJ1-2; TRBD1 aligns across 11 bases. The CDR3 extends over 17 amino acids. V was pared by 4 bases and J by 2 bases, with 9 bases of the junction left unmatched. Germline-derived CDR1 and CDR2 are MGHDK and SYGVNS. CDR3 in DNA: TGTGCCAGCAGTGGGACAGGGGGCGAGTTAGGGAACTATGGCTACACCTTC. It yields the protein CASSGTGGELGNYGYTF.

The V gene is TRBV6-5, the J gene TRBJ1-2; D gene uncertain. The V and J ends lost 5 bases and 8 bases respectively, with 18 bases between them. CDR3 length: 14 amino acids. Germline assignment: CDR1 MNHEY and CDR2 SVGAGI. The CDR3 DNA reads TGTGCCAGCAGTCCTTGGGAGGCTGGCCACGGCTACACCTTC. Protein product: CASSPWEAGHGYTF.

The chain combines TRBV20-1 with TRBJ1-5; D gene uncertain. V was clipped by 2 bases and J by 11 bases, with 7 bases between them. Germline CDR1 reads DFQATT; CDR2 reads SNEGSKA (reference sequence). This CDR3 contains 10 residues. The CDR3 loop is CSARNPAQHF. The CDR3, as DNA: TGCAGTGCTAGAAACCCGGCCCAGCATTTT.

The V call is TRBV6-5, the J call TRBJ1-6; TRBD1 is a possible D gene (6 bases). Germline loops: CDR1 MNHEY, CDR2 SVGAGI. V lost 2 bases and J lost 5, with 7 bases in between. This CDR3 is built from 14 residues. The CDR3 DNA sequence: TGTGCCAGCAGTTACGGGACACATAATTCACCCCTCCACTTT. Encoded protein: CASSYGTHNSPLHF.

This clone was recorded once. The chain employs TRBV7-2 and TRBJ2-2; D gene unclear. V lost 0 bases and J lost 8, with 10 bases in between. This CDR3 has 14 residues. Per germline, CDR1 SGHTA and CDR2 FQGNSA. CDR3 protein: CASSLAAVSGELFF. The CDR3 DNA reads as TGTGCCAGCAGCTTAGCGGCGGTGTCGGGGGAGCTGTTTTTT. Full variable domain (outside the CDR3, taken from reference TRBV7-2 and TRBJ2-2): GAGVSQSPSNKVTEKGKDVELRCDPISGHTALYWYRQSLGQGLEFLIYFQGNSAPDKSGLPSDRFSAERTGGSVSTLTIQRTQQEDSAVYLCASSLAAVSGELFFGEGSRLTVL.

This chain links TRBV5-4 with TRBJ2-3; tentatively, D is TRBD2 (6 bases). The germline V and J ends were trimmed by 3 bases and 2 bases, with 16 bases remaining between them. Looked up from germline, CDR1 is SGHNT and CDR2 is YYREEE (reference sequence). CDR3 length: 16 residues. This CDR3 reads CASSSRHAGTTDTQYF. The CDR3 nucleotides read TGTGCCAGCAGCTCCCGCCATGCGGGGACCACAGATACGCAGTATTTT.

This sequence joins TRBV6-1 and TRBJ1-6; D uncertain. Germline loops: CDR1 MNHNS, CDR2 SASEGT. V lost 2 bases to trimming and J lost 14 bases, with 13 bases between them. The CDR3 totals 13 residues. This CDR3 reads CASSETRLASLHF. For the CDR3, the DNA is TGTGCCAGCAGTGAAACAAGACTTGCCTCCCTCCACTTT.